The source of this TCR beta chain is a study of a mutant IDH1 vaccine in newly diagnosed glioma. Study at large: There were 62.5% males and 37.5% females among treated patients, whose mean age was about 38 years.

The repertoire was sequenced with immunoSEQ multiplex PCR; TCRdb's copy has only in-frame clones and lacks some. The sample lists some 51,000 clones, over 65% occurring once. Germline lookup yields CDR1 SGHRS and CDR2 YFSETQ. After removal of 1 base from V and 9 bases from J, the junction contained 11 bases not matched to a gene. The CDR3 has 15 residues. This sample's time point: baseline, week 1 (first vaccination visit). Sample treatment: pre-vaccination baseline after standard-of-care therapy. New WHO grade 3 or 4 astrocytomas that were IDH1-mutant and ATRX-lost occurred in the donors. The sequence derives from a woman in her thirties or forties with glioma. The V gene is TRBV5-1, the J gene TRBJ2-7; 9 nucleotides line up with TRBD2. Sequences were derived from PBMCs, sampled from a glioma patient treated with radiotherapy, temozolomide or both. The CDR3 DNA sequence: TGCGCCAGCAGCTTGATGGGACTAGCCGCCGTGGGGCAGTACTTC. Translation gives CASSLMGLAAVGQYF.